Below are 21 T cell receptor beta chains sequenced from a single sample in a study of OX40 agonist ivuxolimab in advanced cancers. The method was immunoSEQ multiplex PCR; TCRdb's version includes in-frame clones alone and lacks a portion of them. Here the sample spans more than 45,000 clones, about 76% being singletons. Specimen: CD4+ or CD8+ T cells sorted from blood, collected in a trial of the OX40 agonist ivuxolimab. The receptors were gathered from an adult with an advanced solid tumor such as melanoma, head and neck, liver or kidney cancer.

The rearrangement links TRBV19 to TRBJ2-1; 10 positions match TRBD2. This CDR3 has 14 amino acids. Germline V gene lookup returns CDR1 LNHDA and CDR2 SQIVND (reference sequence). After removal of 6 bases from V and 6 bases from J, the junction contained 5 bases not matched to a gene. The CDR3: CASSPSGRGNEQFF. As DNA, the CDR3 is TGTGCCAGTAGCCCCAGCGGGAGGGGCAATGAGCAGTTCTTC.

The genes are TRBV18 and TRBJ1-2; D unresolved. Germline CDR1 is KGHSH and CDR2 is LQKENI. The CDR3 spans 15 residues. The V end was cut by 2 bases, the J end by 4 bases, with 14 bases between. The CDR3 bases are TGTGCCAGCTCACCAGCCGAGTTAGAGGCCTATGGCTACACCTTC. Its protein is CASSPAELEAYGYTF.

In nucleotides, the CDR3 is TGTGCCAGCAGCGCCGGGACAGGGAACCCAACTAATGAAAAACTGTTTTTT. Translating it yields CASSAGTGNPTNEKLFF. The J gene is TRBJ1-4, the V gene TRBV6-4; 9 bases agree with TRBD1. CDR1 and CDR2 from the germline V gene are MRHNA and SNTAGT. The CDR3 is 17 residues long. The trim removed 6 bases at V and 0 bases at J, leaving 8 bases unmatched.

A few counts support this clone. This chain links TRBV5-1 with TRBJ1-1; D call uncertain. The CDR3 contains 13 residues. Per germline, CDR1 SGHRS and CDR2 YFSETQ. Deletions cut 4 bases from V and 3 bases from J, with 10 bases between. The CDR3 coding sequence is TGCGCCAGCAGCCCTGACGGATACACTGAAGCTTTCTTT. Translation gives CASSPDGYTEAFF.

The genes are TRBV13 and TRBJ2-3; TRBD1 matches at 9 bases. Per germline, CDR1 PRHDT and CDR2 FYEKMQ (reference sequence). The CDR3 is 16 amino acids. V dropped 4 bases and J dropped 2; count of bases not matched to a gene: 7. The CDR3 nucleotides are TGTGCCAGCAGCTCCAACAGGGGGCGTGTCACAGATACGCAGTATTTT. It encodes CASSSNRGRVTDTQYF.

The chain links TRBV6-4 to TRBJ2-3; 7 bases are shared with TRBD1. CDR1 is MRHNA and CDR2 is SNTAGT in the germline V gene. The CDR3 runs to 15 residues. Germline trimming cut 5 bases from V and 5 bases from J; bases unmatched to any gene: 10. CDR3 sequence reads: CASSRQTGVGDTQYF. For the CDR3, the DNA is TGTGCCAGCAGTCGTCAAACAGGGGTGGGAGATACGCAGTATTTT.

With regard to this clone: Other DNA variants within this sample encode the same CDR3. CDR3 sequence: CASSGPPDTQYF. For the CDR3, the DNA is TGTGCCAGTAGTGGACCTCCAGATACGCAGTATTTT. The gene calls are TRBV19 and TRBJ2-3, with unresolved D. This CDR3 has 12 residues. The ends were cut back, 5 bases at V and 4 bases at J, with 7 bases in the middle. Per the germline V gene, CDR1 is LNHDA and CDR2 is SQIVND (reference sequence).

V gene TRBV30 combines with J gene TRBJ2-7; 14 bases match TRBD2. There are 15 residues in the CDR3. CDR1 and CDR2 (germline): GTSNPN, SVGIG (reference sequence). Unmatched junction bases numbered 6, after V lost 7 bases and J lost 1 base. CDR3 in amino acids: CAYRGLAGVSYEQYF. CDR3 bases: TGTGCCTACCGGGGACTAGCGGGGGTTTCCTACGAGCAGTACTTC. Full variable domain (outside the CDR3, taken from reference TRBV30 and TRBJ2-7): SQTIHQWPATLVQPVGSPLSLECTVEGTSNPNLYWYRQAAGRGLQLLFYSVGIGQISSEVPQNLSASRPQDRQFILSSKKLLLSDSGFYLCAYRGLAGVSYEQYFGPGTRLTVT.

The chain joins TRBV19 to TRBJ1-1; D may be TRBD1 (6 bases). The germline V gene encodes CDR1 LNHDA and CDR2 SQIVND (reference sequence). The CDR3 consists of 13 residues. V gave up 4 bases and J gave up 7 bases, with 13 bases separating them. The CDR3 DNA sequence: TGTGCCAGTAGTACCACTCTGGACAGTGAAGCTTTCTTT. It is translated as CASSTTLDSEAFF.

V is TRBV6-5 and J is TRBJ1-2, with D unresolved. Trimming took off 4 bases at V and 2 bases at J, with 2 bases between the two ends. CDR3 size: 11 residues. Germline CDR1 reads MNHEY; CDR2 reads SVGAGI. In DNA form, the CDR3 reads TGTGCCAGCAGTTCGAACTATGGCTACACCTTC. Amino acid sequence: CASSSNYGYTF.

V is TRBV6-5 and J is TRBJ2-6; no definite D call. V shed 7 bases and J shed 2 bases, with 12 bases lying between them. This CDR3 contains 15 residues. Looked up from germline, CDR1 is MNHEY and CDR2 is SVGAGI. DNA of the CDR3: TGTGCCAGCACTACCCTGGGAACTGGGGCCAACGTCCTGACTTTC. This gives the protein CASTTLGTGANVLTF.

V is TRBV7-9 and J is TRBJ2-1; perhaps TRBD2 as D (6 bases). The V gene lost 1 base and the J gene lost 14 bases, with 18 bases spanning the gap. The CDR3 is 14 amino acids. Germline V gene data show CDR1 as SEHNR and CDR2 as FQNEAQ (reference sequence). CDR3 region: CASSLVLTGVGEFF. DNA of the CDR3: TGTGCCAGCAGCTTAGTTCTTACGGGGGTCGGGGAGTTCTTC.

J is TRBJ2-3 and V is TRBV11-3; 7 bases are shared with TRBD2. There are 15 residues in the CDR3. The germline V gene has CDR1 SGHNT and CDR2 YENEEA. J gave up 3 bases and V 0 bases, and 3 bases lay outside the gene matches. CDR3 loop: CASSLEGRETDTQYF. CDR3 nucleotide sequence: TGTGCCAGCAGCTTAGAAGGGCGGGAGACAGATACGCAGTATTTT.

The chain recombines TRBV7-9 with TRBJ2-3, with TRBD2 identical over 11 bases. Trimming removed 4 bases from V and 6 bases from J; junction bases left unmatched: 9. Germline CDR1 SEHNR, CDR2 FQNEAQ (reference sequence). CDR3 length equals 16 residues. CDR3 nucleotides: TGTGCCAGCAGCTCGACTAGCGGGATGAATAGGGATACGCAGTATTTT. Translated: CASSSTSGMNRDTQYF.

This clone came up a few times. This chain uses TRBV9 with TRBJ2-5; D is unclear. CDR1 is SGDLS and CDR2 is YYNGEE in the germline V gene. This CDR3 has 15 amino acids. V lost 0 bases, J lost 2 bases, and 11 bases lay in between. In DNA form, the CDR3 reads TGTGCCAGCAGCGTAGGGGTAGGCCCACAAGAGACCCAGTACTTC. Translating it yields CASSVGVGPQETQYF.

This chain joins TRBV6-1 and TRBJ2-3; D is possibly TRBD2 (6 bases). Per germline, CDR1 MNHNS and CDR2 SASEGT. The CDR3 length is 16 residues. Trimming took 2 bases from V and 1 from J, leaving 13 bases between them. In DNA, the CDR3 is TGTGCCAGCAGTGAATCCCCGGGACTTCGCACAGATACGCAGTATTTT. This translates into CASSESPGLRTDTQYF.

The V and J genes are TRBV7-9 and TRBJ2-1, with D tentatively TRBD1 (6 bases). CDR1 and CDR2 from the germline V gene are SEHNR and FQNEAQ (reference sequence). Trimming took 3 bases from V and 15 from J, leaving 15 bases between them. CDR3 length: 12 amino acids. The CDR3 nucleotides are TGTGCCAGCAGCTTCTCGGGACATAAAGGGTTCTTC. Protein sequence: CASSFSGHKGFF. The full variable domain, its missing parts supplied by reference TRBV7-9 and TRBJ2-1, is DTGVSQNPRHKITKRGQNVTFRCDPISEHNRLYWYRQTLGQGPEFLTYFQNEAQLEKSRLLSDRFSAERPKGSFSTLEIQRTEQGDSAMYLCASSFSGHKGFFGPGTRLTVL.

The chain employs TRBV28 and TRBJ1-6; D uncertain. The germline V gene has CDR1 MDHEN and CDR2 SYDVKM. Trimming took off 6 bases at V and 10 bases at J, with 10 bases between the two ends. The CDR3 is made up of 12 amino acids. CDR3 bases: TGTGCCAGCAGCGAGCTGCAATCACCCCTCCACTTT. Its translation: CASSELQSPLHF.

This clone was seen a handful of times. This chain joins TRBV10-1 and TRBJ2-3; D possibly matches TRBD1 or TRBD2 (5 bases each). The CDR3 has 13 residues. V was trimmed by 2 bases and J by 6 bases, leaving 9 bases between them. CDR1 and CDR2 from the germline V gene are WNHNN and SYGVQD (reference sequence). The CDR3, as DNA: TGCGCCAGCAGTGAGGGGGGTACGGATACGCAGTATTTT. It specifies CASSEGGTDTQYF.

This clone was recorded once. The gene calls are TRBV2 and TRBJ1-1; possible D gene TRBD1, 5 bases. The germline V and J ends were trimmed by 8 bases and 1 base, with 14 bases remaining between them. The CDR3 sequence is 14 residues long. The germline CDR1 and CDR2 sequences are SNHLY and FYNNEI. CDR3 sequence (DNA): TGTGCCAGCCTGGCGAGGCAGGGGAACACTGAAGCTTTCTTT. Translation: CASLARQGNTEAFF. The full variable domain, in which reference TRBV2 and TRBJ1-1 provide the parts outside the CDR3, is EPEVTQTPSHQVTQMGQEVILRCVPISNHLYFYWYRQILGQKVEFLVSFYNNEISEKSEIFDDQFSVERPDGSNFTLKIRSTKLEDSAMYFCASLARQGNTEAFFGQGTRLTVV.

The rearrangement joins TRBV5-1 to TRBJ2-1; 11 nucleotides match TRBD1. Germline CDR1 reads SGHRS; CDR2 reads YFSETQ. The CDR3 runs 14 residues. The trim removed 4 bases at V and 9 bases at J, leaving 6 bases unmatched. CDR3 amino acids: CASSTGQGASEQFF. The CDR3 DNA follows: TGCGCCAGCAGCACTGGACAGGGGGCAAGTGAGCAGTTCTTC.